This T cell receptor beta chain was recorded in a study of CD8 T cell repertoires and HIV-1 epitope variants. Germline CDR1 and CDR2: SGHVS and FNYEAQ. The trim removed 5 bases at V and 4 bases at J, leaving 13 bases unmatched. The CDR3 is 18 residues long. Concerning this clone: Its antigen is still unknown.

The assay was immunoSEQ multiplex PCR, and TCRdb's table has in-frame clones only and misses some. In the table there are about 4,600 clones, approximately 70% of which are singletons. The clonotype originates from a male donor with HIV. The specimen was cultured CD8+ T cells derived from PBMCs. The chain carries TRBV7-6 and TRBJ2-2, with 10 bases lining up with TRBD1. As DNA, the CDR3 is TGTGCCAGCAGCGCATCGACAGGGGGCGGCGGTAGCACCGGGGAGCTGTTTTTT. Amino acid sequence: CASSASTGGGGSTGELFF.